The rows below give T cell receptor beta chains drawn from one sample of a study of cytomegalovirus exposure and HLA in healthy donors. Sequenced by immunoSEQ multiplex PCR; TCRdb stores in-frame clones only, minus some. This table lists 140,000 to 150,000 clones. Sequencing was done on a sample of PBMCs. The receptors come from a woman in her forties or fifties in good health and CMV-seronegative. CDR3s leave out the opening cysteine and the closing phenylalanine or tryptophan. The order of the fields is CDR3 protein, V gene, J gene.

ASRGEAGELF	TRBV2	TRBJ2-2
ASTPGQGNEKLF	TRBV25-1	TRBJ1-4
ASSLTGRVGRQPQH	TRBV7-3	TRBJ1-5
ASSQDGVMQPQH	TRBV5-1	TRBJ1-5
ASSSGLAGLYEQY	TRBV7-2	TRBJ2-7
ASRAKPGGNMNTEAF	TRBV7-6	TRBJ1-1
ASSVGGVNEQF	TRBV9	TRBJ2-1
ASRASGGPRGYNEQF	TRBV19	TRBJ2-1
ASSLGAANTEAF	TRBV7-2	TRBJ1-1
ASSIGQATYQETQY	TRBV5-1	TRBJ2-5
AWSVGGGDEQY	TRBV30	TRBJ2-7
ASSPRQGWDTGELF	TRBV18	TRBJ2-2
ASSFTFRDREDSGANVLT	TRBV7-6	TRBJ2-6
ASHWDRSNEKLF	TRBV2	TRBJ1-4
ASSSTSGSQETQY	TRBV5-1	TRBJ2-5
ASSVAWTSGNNEQF	TRBV9	TRBJ2-1
ASSTASGSEYEQY	TRBV5-1	NA
ASSLEGGTNTGELF	TRBV5-4	TRBJ2-2
ASSLSRGSSNQPQH	TRBV19	TRBJ1-5
ASSFGTEATQY	TRBV7-8	TRBJ2-5
STARKMNTEAF	TRBV29-1	TRBJ1-1
ASSEGNLQLYEQY	TRBV10-2	TRBJ2-7
ASSLGTAEKLF	TRBV7-2	TRBJ1-4
AINPGTSGGRETQY	TRBV10-3	TRBJ2-5
ASSEIRGDTEAF	TRBV2	TRBJ1-1
ASSYRGLGNTEAF	TRBV2	TRBJ1-1
ASSLEQSHNEQF	TRBV5-1	TRBJ2-1
ASSVGTGTSGFYEQY	TRBV9	TRBJ2-7
ASSFRLAGAMTQY	TRBV27	TRBJ2-5
ASRDTGRENTEAF	TRBV6-5	TRBJ1-1
ASSQFFTGQGDSNQPQH	TRBV4-2	TRBJ1-5
AISGKQGKNTEAF	TRBV10-3	TRBJ1-1
ASSFGDRGRLNTEAF	TRBV28	TRBJ1-1
ASSLDRGLSPLH	TRBV5-6	TRBJ1-6
ASSLKQGAAEKLF	TRBV5-1	TRBJ1-4
ASSTRLAGDYEQY	TRBV19	TRBJ2-7
ASSTLGGVTEAF	TRBV19	TRBJ1-1